These 13 T cell receptor beta chains were all obtained from the same sample, sequenced in a study of blood T cell repertoires in COVID-19. Using immunoSEQ multiplex PCR, the repertoire was profiled, and TCRdb retains in-frame clones only, with some absent. Of 90,000 to 140,000 clones in the sample, 81% were seen once. Material: peripheral blood. The origin of the receptors is an elderly man with acute or convalescent COVID-19.

The rearrangement uses TRBV5-1 and TRBJ1-2; D might be TRBD1 (6 bases). The CDR3 is 16 amino acids. The germline V gene has CDR1 SGHRS and CDR2 YFSETQ. V dropped 4 bases and J dropped 0 bases, with 16 bases sitting between them. CDR3 region: CASSKGDRRPNYGYTF. As DNA, the CDR3 is TGCGCCAGCAGCAAGGGAGACAGGCGCCCTAACTATGGCTACACCTTC. The full variable domain, with the rest looked up from reference TRBV5-1 and TRBJ1-2, is KAGVTQTPRYLIKTRGQQVTLSCSPISGHRSVSWYQQTPGQGLQFLFEYFSETQRNKGNFPGRFSGRQFSNSRSEMNVSTLELGDSALYLCASSKGDRRPNYGYTFGSGTRLTVV.

This clone was detected once. This chain uses TRBV7-9 with TRBJ2-3; TRBD2 matches 14 bases. The V segment lost 5 bases and the J segment 1 base; nucleotides outside the gene matches: 5. This CDR3 has 17 residues. CDR1 and CDR2 from the germline V gene are SEHNR and FQNEAQ (reference sequence). Here the CDR3 DNA reads TGTGCCAGCAGCCCGGGACTAGCGGGGGCTCGCACAGATACGCAGTATTTT. It yields the protein CASSPGLAGARTDTQYF.

V usage is TRBV12-3 or TRBV12-4 and J usage is TRBJ2-1, with D perhaps matching TRBD2 (5 bases). CDR3 length equals 12 residues. Trimming removed 6 bases from V and 12 bases from J, with 15 bases in between. CDR3 nucleotides: TGTGCCAGCAGCTTCGGAGGCCTGTGGCAGTTCTTC. Its translation: CASSFGGLWQFF.

Ten or more counts support this clone. V and J are TRBV7-9 and TRBJ1-1, with TRBD1 matching over 8 bases. Trimming at V came to 3 bases and at J to 3 bases, leaving 9 bases not matched to a gene. CDR1 and CDR2 (germline): SEHNR, FQNEAQ (reference sequence). This CDR3 is 16 amino acids long. The CDR3 DNA reads as TGTGCCAGCAGCTTTGGACAGGGTAAGGGGTACACTGAAGCTTTCTTT. It translates to CASSFGQGKGYTEAFF. The full variable domain, with the rest looked up from reference TRBV7-9 and TRBJ1-1, is DTGVSQNPRHKITKRGQNVTFRCDPISEHNRLYWYRQTLGQGPEFLTYFQNEAQLEKSRLLSDRFSAERPKGSFSTLEIQRTEQGDSAMYLCASSFGQGKGYTEAFFGQGTRLTVV.

The rearrangement links TRBV12-5 to TRBJ1-1; TRBD1 is a possible D gene (5 bases). Per germline, CDR1 LGHNT and CDR2 FRNRAP. Trimming shortened V by 6 bases and J by 5 bases, and 13 bases separated the two germline ends. The CDR3 runs 13 residues. The CDR3 sequence is CASGPDIWTEAFF. The CDR3 nucleotides read TGTGCTAGTGGACCGGACATTTGGACTGAAGCTTTCTTT.

The chain joins TRBV7-3 to TRBJ2-7; a weak D match, TRBD2 (6 bases). The germline CDR1 and CDR2 sequences are SGHTA and FQGTGA. The V end lost 1 base, the J end lost 4 bases, and 14 bases lay between the germline ends. The CDR3 is 15 residues long. DNA of the CDR3: TGTGCCAGCAGCTTAATGGGGGGAGACGCGTACGAGCAGTACTTC. Its protein is CASSLMGGDAYEQYF.

This chain connects TRBV5-1 to TRBJ2-5; tentatively, D is TRBD2 (5 bases). With 2 bases removed from V and 5 bases from J, the gap between germline ends came to 10 bases. CDR1 is SGHRS, CDR2 YFSETQ, per germline. The length of the CDR3 is 13 residues. Here the CDR3 reads CASSFILEETQYF. CDR3 sequence (DNA): TGCGCCAGCAGCTTTATACTAGAGGAGACCCAGTACTTC.

The rearrangement links TRBV2 to TRBJ1-2; 7 bases match TRBD1. CDR3 size: 15 residues. Germline V lookup: CDR1 SNHLY, CDR2 FYNNEI. J gave up 0 bases and V 4 bases, and 5 bases lay outside the gene matches. CDR3 coding DNA: TGTGCCAGCAGTGCTGACAGGGTCCCTAACTATGGCTACACCTTC. Its translation is CASSADRVPNYGYTF.

This sequence joins TRBV10-2 and TRBJ2-3; 8 bases fit TRBD1. From germline, CDR1 is WSHSY and CDR2 SAAADI. Trimming at V came to 8 bases and at J to 9 bases, leaving 16 bases not matched to a gene. CDR3 length equals 15 residues. CDR3: CASGSTGGELITQYF. For the CDR3, the DNA is TGCGCCAGCGGTTCAACAGGGGGTGAGCTGATAACGCAGTATTTT.

The chain joins TRBV7-2 to TRBJ1-6; D is possibly TRBD1 (6 bases). Trimming took off 1 base at V and 0 bases at J, with 13 bases between the two ends. This CDR3 has 18 residues. Looked up from germline, CDR1 is SGHTA and CDR2 is FQGNSA. The DNA of the CDR3 is TGTGCCAGCAGCTTAGGGCAGGGGAGGGGCTCCTATAATTCACCCCTCCACTTT. Translated: CASSLGQGRGSYNSPLHF.

This clone was recorded once. V usage is TRBV29-1 and J usage is TRBJ2-2; D possibly corresponds to TRBD1 (6 bases). CDR3 length: 15 amino acids. Trimming shortened V by 6 bases and J by 0 bases, and 14 bases separated the two germline ends. CDR1 is SQVTM and CDR2 is ANQGSEA in the germline V gene. In nucleotides, the CDR3 is TGCAGCGTCCTCTTCGGGACACCGAACACCGGGGAGCTGTTTTTT. Its translation is CSVLFGTPNTGELFF.

This chain links TRBV5-1 with TRBJ2-1; the match to TRBD2 covers 7 bases. The CDR3 covers 15 residues. Germline-derived CDR1 and CDR2 are SGHRS and YFSETQ. V shed 4 bases, J shed 3 bases, and the junction held 7 bases outside the gene matches. CDR3 coding DNA: TGCGCCAGCAGCCCCACCGGGACTAACTACAATGAGCAGTTCTTC. It translates to CASSPTGTNYNEQFF.

The V call is TRBV18, the J call TRBJ1-1, with D unresolved. V lost 4 bases, J lost 1 base, and 4 bases lay in between. Germline values: CDR1 KGHSH, CDR2 LQKENI. This CDR3 is 12 amino acids long. The CDR3, as DNA: TGTGCCAGCTCACGACAGAACACTGAAGCTTTCTTT. Translation gives CASSRQNTEAFF.